The source of this T cell receptor (beta chain) is a study of OX40 agonist ivuxolimab in advanced cancers. The overall study: Patients in dose escalation had liver, melanoma, kidney or head and neck cancers.

The method was immunoSEQ multiplex PCR; TCRdb's version includes in-frame clones alone and lacks a portion of them. The table includes just under 55,000 clones, roughly three quarters detected once. J lost 7 bases, V lost 6 bases, and 6 bases had no gene match. In germline, CDR1 is SNHLY, CDR2 FYNNEI. The CDR3 loop spans 14 amino acids. The input for sequencing was CD4+ or CD8+ T cells sorted from blood, taken in a trial of the OX40 agonist ivuxolimab. This TCR was sampled from an adult with an advanced solid tumor such as melanoma, head and neck, liver or kidney cancer. The V call is TRBV2, the J call TRBJ2-2, with 9 bases identical to TRBD2. CDR3 in amino acids: CASRSGRMSGELFF. The CDR3 DNA sequence: TGTGCCAGCAGAAGCGGGAGGATGAGCGGGGAGCTGTTTTTT.